In this sample, the clone carrying this T cell receptor (beta chain) turned up a few times. MiXCR, run by TCRdb on the RT-PCR reads, gives a single entry per CDR3 protein. Of approximately 170,000 distinct CDR3 sequences in the sample, about 12% are singletons; the top ten hold about 29%. This entry comes from a study of response to subunit inactivated influenza vaccine. V was trimmed by 4 bases and J by 0 bases, leaving 7 bases between them. This CDR3 is built from 13 residues. Germline loops: CDR1 MNHEY, CDR2 SMNVEV (reference sequence). The same sample was also studied in work on T cells expressing NK-cell markers. That source reports: Production of TCR beta cDNA relied on 5'RACE template switching with UMIs. HCMV serostatus: seven of eight sequenced donors positive, one negative. NKG2C+ dominant clonotypes from about 6 donors made up about 1.0-7.5% of CD8+ T cells. Researchers report these clonotypes also headed the CD3+CD56-NKG2C+ fraction in a few donors.

The specimen was CD8+ T cells sorted from PBMCs, collected 11 to 12 days after vaccination. The chain recombines TRBV27 with TRBJ2-7; D uncertain. This clonotype was obtained from a man aged 50 to 59 who received an inactivated influenza vaccine. CDR3 nucleotide sequence: TGTGCCAGCAGTTATTCGAGCTCCTACGAGCAGTACTTC. This translates into CASSYSSSYEQYF.